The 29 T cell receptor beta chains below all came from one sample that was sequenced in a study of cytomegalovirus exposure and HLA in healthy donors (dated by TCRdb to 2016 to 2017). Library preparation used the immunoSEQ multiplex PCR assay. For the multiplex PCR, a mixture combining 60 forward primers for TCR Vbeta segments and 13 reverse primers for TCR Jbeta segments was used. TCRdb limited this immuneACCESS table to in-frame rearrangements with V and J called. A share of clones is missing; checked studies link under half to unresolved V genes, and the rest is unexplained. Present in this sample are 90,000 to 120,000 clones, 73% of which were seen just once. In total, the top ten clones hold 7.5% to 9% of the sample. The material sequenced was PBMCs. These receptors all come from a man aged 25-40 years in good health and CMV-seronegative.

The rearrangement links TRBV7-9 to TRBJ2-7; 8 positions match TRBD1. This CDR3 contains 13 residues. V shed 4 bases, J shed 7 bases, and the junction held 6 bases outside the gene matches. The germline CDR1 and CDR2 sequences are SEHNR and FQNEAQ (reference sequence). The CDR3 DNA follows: TGTGCCAGCAGCTCATTGACAGGGGAAGAGCAGTACTTC. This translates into CASSSLTGEEQYF.

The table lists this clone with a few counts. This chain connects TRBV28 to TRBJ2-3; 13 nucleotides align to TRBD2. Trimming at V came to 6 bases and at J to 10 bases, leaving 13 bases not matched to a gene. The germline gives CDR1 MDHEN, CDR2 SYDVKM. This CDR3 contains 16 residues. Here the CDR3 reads CASRQIGLAGVWAQYF. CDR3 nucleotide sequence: TGTGCCAGCAGACAAATTGGACTAGCGGGAGTTTGGGCGCAGTATTTT.

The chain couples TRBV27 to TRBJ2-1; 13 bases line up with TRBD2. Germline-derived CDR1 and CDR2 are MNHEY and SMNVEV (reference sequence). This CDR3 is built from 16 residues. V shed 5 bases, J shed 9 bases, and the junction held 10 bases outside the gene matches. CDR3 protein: CASSPTPGLAGAEQFF. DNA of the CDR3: TGTGCCAGCAGTCCAACCCCCGGACTAGCGGGAGCTGAGCAGTTCTTC.

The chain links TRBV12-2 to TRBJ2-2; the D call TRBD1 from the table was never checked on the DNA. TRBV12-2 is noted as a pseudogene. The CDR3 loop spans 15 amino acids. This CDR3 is CASRLERGPAGELFF. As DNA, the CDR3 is TGTGCAAGTCGCTTAGAAAGGGGTCCGGCGGGGGAGCTGTTTTTT.

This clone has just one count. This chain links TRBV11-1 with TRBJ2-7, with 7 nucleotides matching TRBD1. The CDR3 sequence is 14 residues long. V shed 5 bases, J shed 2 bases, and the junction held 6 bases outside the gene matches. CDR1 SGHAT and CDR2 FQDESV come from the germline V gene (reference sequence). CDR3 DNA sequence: TGTGCCAGCAGCACTAGGGACAGACCCTACGAGCAGTACTTC. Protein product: CASSTRDRPYEQYF.

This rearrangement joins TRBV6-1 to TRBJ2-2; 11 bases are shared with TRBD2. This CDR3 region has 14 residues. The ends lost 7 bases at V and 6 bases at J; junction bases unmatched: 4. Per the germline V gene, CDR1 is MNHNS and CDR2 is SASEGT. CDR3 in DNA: TGTGCCAGCAAACTAGCGGGAGATGCCGGGGAGCTGTTTTTT. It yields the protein CASKLAGDAGELFF.

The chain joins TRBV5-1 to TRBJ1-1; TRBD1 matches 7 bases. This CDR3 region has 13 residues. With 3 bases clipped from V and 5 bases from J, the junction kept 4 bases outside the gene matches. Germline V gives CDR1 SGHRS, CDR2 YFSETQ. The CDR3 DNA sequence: TGCGCCAGCAGCTCTCAGGGGGAGACTGAAGCTTTCTTT. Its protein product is CASSSQGETEAFF.

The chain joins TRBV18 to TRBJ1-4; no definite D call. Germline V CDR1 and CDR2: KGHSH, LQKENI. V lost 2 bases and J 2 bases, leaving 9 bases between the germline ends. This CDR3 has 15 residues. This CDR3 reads CASSPDGLTNEKLFF. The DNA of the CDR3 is TGTGCCAGCTCACCAGACGGACTGACTAATGAAAAACTGTTTTTT.

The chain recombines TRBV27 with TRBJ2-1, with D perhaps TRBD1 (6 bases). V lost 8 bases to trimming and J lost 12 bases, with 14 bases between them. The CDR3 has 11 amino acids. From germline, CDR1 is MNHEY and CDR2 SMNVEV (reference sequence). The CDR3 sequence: CASGRQDPQFF. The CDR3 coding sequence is TGTGCCAGCGGCCGACAGGATCCGCAGTTCTTC.

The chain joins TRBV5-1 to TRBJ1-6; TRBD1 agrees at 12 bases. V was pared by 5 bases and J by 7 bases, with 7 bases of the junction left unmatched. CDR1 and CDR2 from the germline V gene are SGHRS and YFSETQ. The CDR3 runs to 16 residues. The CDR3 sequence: CASSSFGTGGNSPLHF. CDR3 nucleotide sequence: TGCGCCAGCAGTTCGTTCGGGACAGGGGGCAATTCACCCCTCCACTTT.

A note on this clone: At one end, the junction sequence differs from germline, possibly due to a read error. CDR3 DNA sequence: TGCAGCGTCCCGGGCGGGACCGGTGGCTACATCTTC. Its translation: CSVPGGTGGYIF. The chain links TRBV29-1 to TRBJ1-2; possible D gene TRBD1, 5 bases. The CDR3 consists of 12 residues. The germline CDR1 and CDR2 sequences are SQVTM and ANQGSEA.

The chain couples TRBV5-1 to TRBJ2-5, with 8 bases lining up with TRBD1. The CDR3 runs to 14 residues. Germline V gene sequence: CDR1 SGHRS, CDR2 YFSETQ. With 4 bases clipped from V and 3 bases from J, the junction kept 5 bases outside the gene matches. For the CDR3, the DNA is TGCGCCAGCAGCCGCGGACAGGGAAAAGAGACCCAGTACTTC. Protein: CASSRGQGKETQYF.

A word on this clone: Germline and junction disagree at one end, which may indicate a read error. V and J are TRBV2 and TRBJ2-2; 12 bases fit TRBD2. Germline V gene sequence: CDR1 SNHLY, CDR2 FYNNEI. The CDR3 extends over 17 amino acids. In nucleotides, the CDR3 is TGTGCCAGCAGTGACCCCACTAGCGGGAGGAACGCCGGGGAGCTGTTTTTT. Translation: CASSDPTSGRNAGELFF.

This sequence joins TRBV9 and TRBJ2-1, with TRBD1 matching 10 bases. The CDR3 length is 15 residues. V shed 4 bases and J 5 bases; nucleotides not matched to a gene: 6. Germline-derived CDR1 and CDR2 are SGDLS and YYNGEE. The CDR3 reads CASSPRTGGNNEQFF. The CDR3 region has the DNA TGTGCCAGCAGCCCCCGGACAGGGGGTAACAATGAGCAGTTCTTC.

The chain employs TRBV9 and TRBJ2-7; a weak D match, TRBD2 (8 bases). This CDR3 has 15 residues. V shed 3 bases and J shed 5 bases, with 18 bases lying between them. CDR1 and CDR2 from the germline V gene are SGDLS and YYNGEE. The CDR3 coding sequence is TGTGCCAGCAGCGCAGACAGGGTTAGCGGGGACGAGCAGTACTTC. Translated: CASSADRVSGDEQYF.

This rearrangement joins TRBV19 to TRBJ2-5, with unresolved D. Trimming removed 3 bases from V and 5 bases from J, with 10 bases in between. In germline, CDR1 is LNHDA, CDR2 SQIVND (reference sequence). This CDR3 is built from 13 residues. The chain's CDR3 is CASSMWALETQYF. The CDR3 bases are TGTGCCAGTAGTATGTGGGCGCTGGAGACCCAGTACTTC. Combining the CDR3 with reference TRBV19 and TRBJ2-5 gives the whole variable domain DGGITQSPKYLFRKEGQNVTLSCEQNLNHDAMYWYRQDPGQGLRLIYYSQIVNDFQKGDIAEGYSVSREKKESFPLTVTSAQKNPTAFYLCASSMWALETQYFGPGTRLLVL.

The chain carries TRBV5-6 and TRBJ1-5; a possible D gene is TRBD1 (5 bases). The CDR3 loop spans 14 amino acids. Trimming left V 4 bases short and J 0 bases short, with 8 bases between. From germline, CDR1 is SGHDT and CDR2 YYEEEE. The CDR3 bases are TGTGCCAGCAGCGACAGCAATAGCAATCAGCCCCAGCATTTT. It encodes CASSDSNSNQPQHF. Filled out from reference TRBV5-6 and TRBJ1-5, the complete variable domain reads DAGVTQSPTHLIKTRGQQVTLRCSPKSGHDTVSWYQQALGQGPQFIFQYYEEEERQRGNFPDRFSGHQFPNYSSELNVNALLLGDSALYLCASSDSNSNQPQHFGDGTRLSIL.

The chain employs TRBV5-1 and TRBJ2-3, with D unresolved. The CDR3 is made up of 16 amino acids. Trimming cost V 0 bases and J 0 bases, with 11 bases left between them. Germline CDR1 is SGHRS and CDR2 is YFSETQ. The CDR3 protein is CASSLAARTSTDTQYF. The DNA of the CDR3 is TGCGCCAGCAGCTTGGCTGCGAGAACTAGCACAGATACGCAGTATTTT.

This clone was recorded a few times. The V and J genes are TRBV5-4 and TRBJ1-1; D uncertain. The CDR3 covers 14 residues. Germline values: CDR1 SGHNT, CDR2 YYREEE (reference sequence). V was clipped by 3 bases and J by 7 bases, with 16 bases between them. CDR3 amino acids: CASSSPGSRGEAFF. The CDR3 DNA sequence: TGTGCCAGCAGCTCCCCCGGCTCCAGAGGTGAAGCTTTCTTT.

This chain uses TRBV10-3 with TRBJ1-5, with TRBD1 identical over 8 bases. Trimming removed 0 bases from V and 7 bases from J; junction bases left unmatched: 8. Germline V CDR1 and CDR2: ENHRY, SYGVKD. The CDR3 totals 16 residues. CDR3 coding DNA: TGTGCCATCAGTGAGTCAGGGTCAGGGGGCAGCCAGCCCCAGCATTTT. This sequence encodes CAISESGSGGSQPQHF.

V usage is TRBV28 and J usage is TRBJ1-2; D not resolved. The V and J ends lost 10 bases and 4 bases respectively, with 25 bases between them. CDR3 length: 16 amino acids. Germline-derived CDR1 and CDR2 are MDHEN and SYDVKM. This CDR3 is CATHSSGRRGSYGYTF. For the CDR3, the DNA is TGTGCCACCCACTCATCAGGCCGCCGGGGAAGCTATGGCTACACCTTC.

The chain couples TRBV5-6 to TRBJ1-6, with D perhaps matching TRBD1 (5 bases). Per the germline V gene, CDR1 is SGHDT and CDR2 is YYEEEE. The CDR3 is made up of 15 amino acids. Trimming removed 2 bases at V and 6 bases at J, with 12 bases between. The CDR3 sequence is CASSFFREVNSPLHF. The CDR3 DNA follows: TGTGCCAGCAGCTTTTTCAGGGAAGTTAATTCACCCCTCCACTTT.

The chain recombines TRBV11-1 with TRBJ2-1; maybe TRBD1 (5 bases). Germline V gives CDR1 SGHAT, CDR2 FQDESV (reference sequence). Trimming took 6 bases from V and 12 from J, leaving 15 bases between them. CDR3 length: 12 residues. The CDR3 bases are TGTGCCAGCAGTGACAGTGGAATGGCGCAGTTCTTC. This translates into CASSDSGMAQFF.

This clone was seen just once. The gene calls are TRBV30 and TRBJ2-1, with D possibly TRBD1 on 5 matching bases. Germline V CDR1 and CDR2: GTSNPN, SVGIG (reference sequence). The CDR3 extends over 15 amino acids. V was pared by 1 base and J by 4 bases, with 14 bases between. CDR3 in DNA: TGTGCCTGGAGTGCAGGGAATCCCCCTTACAATGAGCAGTTCTTC. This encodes CAWSAGNPPYNEQFF.

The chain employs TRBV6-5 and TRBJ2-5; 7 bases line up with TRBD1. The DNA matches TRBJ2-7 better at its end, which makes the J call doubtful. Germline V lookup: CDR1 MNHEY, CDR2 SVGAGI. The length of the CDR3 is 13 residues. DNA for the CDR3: TGTGCCAGCAGCCCAGCCGCAGGGGGCGAGCAGTACTTC. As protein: CASSPAAGGEQYF.

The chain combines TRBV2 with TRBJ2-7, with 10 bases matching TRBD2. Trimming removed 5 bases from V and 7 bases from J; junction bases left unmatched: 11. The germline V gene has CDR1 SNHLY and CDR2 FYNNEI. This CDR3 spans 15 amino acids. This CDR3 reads CASSPVLAGAGEQYF. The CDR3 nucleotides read TGTGCCAGCAGTCCCGTCCTAGCGGGGGCTGGGGAGCAGTACTTC.

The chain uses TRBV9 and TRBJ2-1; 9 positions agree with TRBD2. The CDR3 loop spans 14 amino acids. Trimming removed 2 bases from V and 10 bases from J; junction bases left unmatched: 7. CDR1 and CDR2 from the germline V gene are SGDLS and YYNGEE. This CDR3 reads CASSVELAGREQFF. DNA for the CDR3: TGTGCCAGCAGCGTCGAGCTAGCGGGAAGGGAGCAGTTCTTC.

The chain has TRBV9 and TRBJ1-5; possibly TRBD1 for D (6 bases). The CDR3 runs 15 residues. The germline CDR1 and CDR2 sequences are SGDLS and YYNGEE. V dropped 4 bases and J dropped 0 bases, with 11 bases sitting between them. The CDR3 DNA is TGTGCCAGCAGCAAGGACAGCTATAGCAATCAGCCCCAGCATTTT. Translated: CASSKDSYSNQPQHF.

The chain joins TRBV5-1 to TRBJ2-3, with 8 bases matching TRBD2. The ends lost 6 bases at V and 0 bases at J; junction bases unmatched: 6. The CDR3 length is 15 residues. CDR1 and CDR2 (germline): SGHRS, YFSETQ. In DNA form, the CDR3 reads TGCGCCAGCAAAACGACGGGGGGGAGCACAGATACGCAGTATTTT. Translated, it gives CASKTTGGSTDTQYF.